The 4 T cell receptor beta chains given below trace back to one sample, sequenced in a study of CD8+CD57+ T cells in acquired aplastic anemia. Those patients picked for sequencing had displayed CD8+CD57+ cell expansion on flow cytometry. CDR3 and TCR beta VDJ profiling relied on a genomic DNA template. TCRdb called the reads again in MiXCR, with one record for every CDR3 protein. Among some 150,000 distinct CDR3 sequences listed, roughly 43% were seen once. The sequenced sample consisted of sorted CD4+, CD8+, or CD8+CD57+ T cells (not recorded which) from PBMCs. All receptors derive from a human donor with aplastic anemia.

V and J are TRBV7-9 and TRBJ2-5, with TRBD2 matching 7 bases. Germline V lookup: CDR1 SEHNR, CDR2 FQNEAQ (reference sequence). The J segment lost 4 bases and the V segment lost 5 bases, leaving 13 bases of the junction unmatched. This CDR3 contains 16 residues. The CDR3 here is CASSPPTSKYGETQYF. Here the CDR3 DNA reads TGTGCCAGCAGCCCACCGACTAGCAAATATGGAGAGACCCAGTACTTC. Based on the CDR3 plus reference TRBV7-9 and TRBJ2-5, the full variable domain is DTGVSQNPRHKITKRGQNVTFRCDPISEHNRLYWYRQTLGQGPEFLTYFQNEAQLEKSRLLSDRFSAERPKGSFSTLEIQRTEQGDSAMYLCASSPPTSKYGETQYFGPGTRLLVL.

This clonotype was counted at least ten times. J is TRBJ2-5 and V is TRBV20-1; 7 positions match TRBD2. Germline V gene data show CDR1 as DFQATT and CDR2 as SNEGSKA (reference sequence). This CDR3 is built from 15 residues. J was trimmed by 1 base and V by 2 bases; bases with no gene match: 7. CDR3 in DNA: TGCAGTGCTAGATCGGCTAGCGGTACCCAAGAGACCCAGTACTTC. Protein: CSARSASGTQETQYF.

The table lists this clonotype with a count of one. A read error may be the cause here, since a much bigger clone is one base away. The chain has TRBV9 and TRBJ2-1, with 7 bases identical to TRBD2. There are 17 residues in the CDR3. CDR1 and CDR2 (germline): SGDLS, YYNGEE. The CDR3 loop reads CTSSVGPLGRGNNEQFF. CDR3 sequence (DNA): TGTACCAGCAGCGTAGGCCCCTTGGGGCGGGGGAACAATGAGCAGTTCTTC.

This chain connects TRBV20-1 to TRBJ2-1, with TRBD2 matching 13 bases. The germline V gene has CDR1 DFQATT and CDR2 SNEGSKA (reference sequence). This CDR3 contains 17 residues. J lost 8 bases, V lost 1 base, and 11 bases had no gene match. The CDR3 nucleotides are TGCAGTGCTAGAGTCCCGGGACTAGCGGGGTGGAAGGATGAGCAGTTCTTC. Translating gives CSARVPGLAGWKDEQFF.